The 2 T cell receptor beta chains below all came from one sample that was sequenced in a study of blood T cell repertoires in COVID-19. Clones were read by immunoSEQ multiplex PCR, and TCRdb kept only the in-frame ones, dropping some. This table has about 410,000 clones, just under 90% appearing once. Sequencing input: PBMCs or T cells enriched from blood (not recorded which). The receptor set was obtained from a woman under 40 who had recovered from COVID-19.

This sequence joins TRBV18 and TRBJ1-2; 10 nucleotides match TRBD1. The CDR3 has 14 amino acids. CDR1 and CDR2 from the germline V gene are KGHSH and LQKENI. V lost 6 bases to trimming and J lost 6 bases; unmatched junction nucleotides: 7. Here the CDR3 reads CASSQRTGGDGYTF. CDR3 in DNA: TGTGCCAGCTCGCAAAGGACAGGGGGAGATGGCTACACCTTC. Complete variable domain (other parts from reference TRBV18 and TRBJ1-2): NAGVMQNPRHLVRRRGQEARLRCSPMKGHSHVYWYRQLPEEGLKFMVYLQKENIIDESGMPKERFSAEFPKEGPSILRIQQVVRGDSAAYFCASSQRTGGDGYTFGSGTRLTVV.

This clone was observed a few times. This chain joins TRBV5-1 and TRBJ1-6, with D tentatively TRBD1 (5 bases). CDR1 and CDR2 (germline): SGHRS, YFSETQ. The length of the CDR3 is 14 residues. Trimming took off 0 bases at V and 5 bases at J, with 6 bases between the two ends. The CDR3 protein is CASSLDRNNSPLHF. DNA of the CDR3: TGCGCCAGCAGCTTGGACAGGAATAATTCACCCCTCCACTTT.